Shown below are 17 T cell receptor beta chains from a single sample sequenced in a study of OX40 agonist ivuxolimab in advanced cancers. Profiling relied on immunoSEQ multiplex PCR, and the TCRdb table lists in-frame clones only, not all of them. The repertoire includes 70,000 or so clones, approximately 90% of them detected once, and about 14% sits in the top ten. The sequencing here drew on CD4+ or CD8+ T cells sorted from blood, taken in a trial of the OX40 agonist ivuxolimab. The receptors were sampled from an adult with an advanced solid tumor such as melanoma, head and neck, liver or kidney cancer.

Points on this clone: This sample includes further DNA sequences coding for the same CDR3. The J gene is TRBJ2-7, the V gene TRBV5-1; D is uncertain. Trimming took 0 bases from V and 5 from J, leaving 3 bases between them. Germline CDR1 and CDR2: SGHRS and YFSETQ. The CDR3 length is 11 residues. CDR3 residues: CASSLGHEQYF. In DNA, the CDR3 is TGCGCCAGCAGCTTGGGCCACGAGCAGTACTTC.

This chain uses TRBV28 with TRBJ2-7; the match to TRBD1 covers 7 bases. Trimming at V came to 4 bases and at J to 0 bases, leaving 9 bases not matched to a gene. The length of the CDR3 is 16 residues. Per germline, CDR1 MDHEN and CDR2 SYDVKM. CDR3 in amino acids: CASSSIFRDSSYEQYF. The DNA for the CDR3 is TGTGCCAGCAGTTCAATTTTCCGGGACAGCTCCTACGAGCAGTACTTC.

This clone was recorded only once. V usage is TRBV27 and J usage is TRBJ2-7; D gene uncertain. The germline V gene has CDR1 MNHEY and CDR2 SMNVEV (reference sequence). With 2 bases removed from V and 1 base from J, the gap between germline ends came to 6 bases. This CDR3 region has 13 residues. The CDR3 coding sequence is TGTGCCAGCAGTTTAGGATTTTCCTACGAGCAGTACTTC. This sequence encodes CASSLGFSYEQYF.

The rearrangement joins TRBV13 to TRBJ2-1; D is perhaps TRBD1 (5 bases). CDR3 length: 13 residues. Germline V gene data show CDR1 as PRHDT and CDR2 as FYEKMQ (reference sequence). Trimming removed 2 bases at V and 4 bases at J, with 6 bases between. DNA of the CDR3: TGTGCCAGCAGCTTAAGGGGTTACAATGAGCAGTTCTTC. Amino acid sequence: CASSLRGYNEQFF.

The chain carries TRBV7-9 and TRBJ2-1, with D uncertain. The CDR3 is made up of 13 amino acids. Looked up from germline, CDR1 is SEHNR and CDR2 is FQNEAQ (reference sequence). V gave up 4 bases and J gave up 2 bases, with 6 bases separating them. The DNA for the CDR3 is TGTGCCAGCAGCTGGGGTGCCTACAATGAGCAGTTCTTC. Amino acids: CASSWGAYNEQFF.

This chain joins TRBV28 and TRBJ2-3, with 8 bases fitting TRBD2. The junction had 9 bases not matched to a gene; V was cut back by 3 bases and J by 4 bases. CDR1 is MDHEN, CDR2 SYDVKM, per germline. The CDR3 totals 16 residues. The CDR3: CASSLPSGRVADTQYF. CDR3 nucleotides: TGTGCCAGCAGTTTGCCTAGCGGGCGAGTAGCAGATACGCAGTATTTT.

V usage is TRBV10-3 and J usage is TRBJ1-2; D call uncertain. The V gene's germline CDR1 is ENHRY and CDR2 SYGVKD. The CDR3 is 11 residues long. Trimming pared 0 bases from V and 8 bases from J, leaving 4 bases between. This CDR3 is CAISESRGYTF. CDR3 in DNA: TGTGCCATCAGTGAGTCGAGGGGCTACACCTTC.

The J gene is TRBJ1-4, the V gene TRBV11-2; no clear D gene. Per germline, CDR1 SGHAT and CDR2 FQNNGV. This CDR3 contains 11 residues. V was cut by 0 bases and J by 7 bases, with 0 bases left in between. This CDR3 is CASSLDEKLFF. The CDR3 DNA reads TGTGCCAGCAGCTTAGATGAAAAACTGTTTTTT.

This chain uses TRBV27 with TRBJ2-1; D could derive from TRBD1 or TRBD2 (6 bases each). Per germline, CDR1 MNHEY and CDR2 SMNVEV (reference sequence). V was shortened by 7 bases and J by 8 bases, with 15 bases between the two germline ends. The CDR3 contains 13 residues. This CDR3 is CASTLGGMDEQFF. In DNA form, the CDR3 reads TGTGCCAGCACCCTAGGGGGGATGGATGAGCAGTTCTTC.

This sequence joins TRBV11-2 and TRBJ1-1; D unresolved. The length of the CDR3 is 13 residues. In germline, CDR1 is SGHAT, CDR2 FQNNGV. V gave up 5 bases and J gave up 4 bases, with 11 bases separating them. The CDR3 DNA is TGTGCCAGCAGCCTAGCTTCCGGCACTGAAGCTTTCTTT. It specifies CASSLASGTEAFF.

The V call is TRBV27, the J call TRBJ2-1; 8 nucleotides align to TRBD2. Germline V gene data show CDR1 as MNHEY and CDR2 as SMNVEV (reference sequence). This CDR3 is built from 15 residues. V lost 5 bases, J lost 8 bases, and 11 bases stayed unmatched. CDR3 DNA sequence: TGTGCCAGCAGTCTCACGGGAGGGCCTGTAGATGAGCAGTTCTTC. Amino acids: CASSLTGGPVDEQFF.

V gene TRBV5-1 combines with J gene TRBJ1-5; no reliable D call. Germline CDR1 SGHRS, CDR2 YFSETQ. V lost 4 bases and J 3 bases, leaving 8 bases between the germline ends. The CDR3 length is 13 residues. The CDR3 DNA is TGCGCCAGCAGCCCCTGGACCAATCAGCCCCAGCATTTT. As protein: CASSPWTNQPQHF.

The chain combines TRBV19 with TRBJ2-7; 7 bases are a match to TRBD2. Germline V gene sequence: CDR1 LNHDA, CDR2 SQIVND (reference sequence). CDR3 length: 13 amino acids. After removal of 9 bases from V and 0 bases from J, the junction contained 5 bases not matched to a gene. In DNA, the CDR3 is TGTGCCAGCGAAAGCGGGGACTCCTACGAGCAGTACTTC. Its protein product is CASESGDSYEQYF.

The V and J genes are TRBV4-3 and TRBJ2-3; the D gene is possibly TRBD1 (5 bases). This CDR3 spans 16 amino acids. From germline, CDR1 is LGHNA and CDR2 YSLEER. The V end was cut by 0 bases, the J end by 5 bases, with 15 bases between. The CDR3 coding sequence is TGCGCCAGCAGCCAAGATGGGTGGCTAAGGGGAGATACGCAGTATTTT. Its translation: CASSQDGWLRGDTQYF.

The chain joins TRBV7-2 to TRBJ2-5; D possibly corresponds to TRBD2 (6 bases). CDR3 length: 15 residues. Trimming shortened V by 1 base and J by 4 bases, and 13 bases separated the two germline ends. Germline V CDR1 and CDR2: SGHTA, FQGNSA. DNA for the CDR3: TGTGCCAGCAGCTTAGACGGGAGAGAAGGAGAGACCCAGTACTTC. Its translation: CASSLDGREGETQYF.

The chain recombines TRBV27 with TRBJ2-7; D call uncertain. V was cut by 2 bases and J by 3 bases, with 8 bases left in between. Looked up from germline, CDR1 is MNHEY and CDR2 is SMNVEV (reference sequence). CDR3 length equals 13 residues. CDR3 sequence reads: CASSLGPNYEQYF. The DNA of the CDR3 is TGTGCCAGCAGTTTAGGGCCCAACTACGAGCAGTACTTC.

The rearrangement joins TRBV5-6 to TRBJ2-2; D is unclear. Deletions cut 7 bases from V and 3 bases from J, with 13 bases between. The CDR3 length is 14 residues. Germline V CDR1 and CDR2: SGHDT, YYEEEE. For the CDR3, the DNA is TGTGCCAGCGGTCCTTTGGCTTACACCGGGGAGCTGTTTTTT. It is translated as CASGPLAYTGELFF.